The table lists the clone carrying this TCR beta chain with a few counts. V shed 4 bases and J 5 bases; nucleotides not matched to a gene: 5. Germline CDR1 is SGHKS and CDR2 is YYEKEE (reference sequence). There are 14 residues in the CDR3. MiXCR, run by TCRdb on the reads, gives a single entry per CDR3 protein. The sample comprises 250,000 to 350,000 distinct CDR3 sequences, about a quarter of which are singletons, and 11% to 15% rests with the top ten. These data belong to a study of T cell repertoires in cytomegalovirus infection. The chain employs TRBV5-5 and TRBJ2-1; the match to TRBD2 covers 8 bases. The clonotype comes from a human donor in good health (CMV status not recorded). Some clones in this sample may be carry-over from other donors' samples. The sample was PBMCs. The CDR3 sequence: CASSTTSGNNEQFF. CDR3 bases: TGTGCCAGCAGCACCACTAGCGGTAACAATGAGCAGTTCTTC. The variable domain in full, completed from reference TRBV5-5 and TRBJ2-1, reads DAGVTQSPTHLIKTRGQQVTLRCSPISGHKSVSWYQQVLGQGPQFIFQYYEKEERGRGNFPDRFSARQFPNYSSELNVNALLLGDSALYLCASSTTSGNNEQFFGPGTRLTVL.